This T cell receptor (beta chain) was recorded in a study of CXCR4 blockade with PD-1 therapy in pancreatic cancer. Clones were read by immunoSEQ multiplex PCR, and TCRdb kept only the in-frame ones, dropping some. The sample lists thousands of clones; approximately 52% were seen once. CDR1 LNHDA and CDR2 SQIVND come from the germline V gene (reference sequence). With V trimmed by 8 bases and J by 4 bases, 7 bases remained unmatched. The CDR3 contains 13 residues. The chain uses TRBV19 and TRBJ2-7; 8 bases line up with TRBD1. What was sequenced was tumor tissue. The clonotype originates from a human donor with pancreatic ductal adenocarcinoma. Written as DNA, the CDR3 is TGTGCCAGTTCGAGACAGGGGAGGTACGAGCAGTACTTC. Its translation is CASSRQGRYEQYF.